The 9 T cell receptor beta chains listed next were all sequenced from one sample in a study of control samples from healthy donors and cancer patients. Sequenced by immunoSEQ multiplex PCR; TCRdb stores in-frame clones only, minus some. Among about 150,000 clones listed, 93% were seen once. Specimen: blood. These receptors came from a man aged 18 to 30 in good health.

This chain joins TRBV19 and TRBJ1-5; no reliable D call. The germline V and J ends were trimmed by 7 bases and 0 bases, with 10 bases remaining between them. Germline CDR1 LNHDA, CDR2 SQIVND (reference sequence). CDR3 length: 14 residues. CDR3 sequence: CASTRRYSNQPQHF. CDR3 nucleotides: TGTGCCAGTACGAGGAGATATAGCAATCAGCCCCAGCATTTT. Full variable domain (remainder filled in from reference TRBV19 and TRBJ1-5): DGGITQSPKYLFRKEGQNVTLSCEQNLNHDAMYWYRQDPGQGLRLIYYSQIVNDFQKGDIAEGYSVSREKKESFPLTVTSAQKNPTAFYLCASTRRYSNQPQHFGDGTRLSIL.

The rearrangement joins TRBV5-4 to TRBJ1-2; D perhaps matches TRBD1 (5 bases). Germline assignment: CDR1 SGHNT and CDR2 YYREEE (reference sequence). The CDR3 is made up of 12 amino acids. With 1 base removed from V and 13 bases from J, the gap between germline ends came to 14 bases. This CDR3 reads CASSLRLGEITF. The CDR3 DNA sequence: TGTGCCAGCAGCTTGCGCTTAGGGGAAATCACCTTC.

In DNA form, the CDR3 reads TGTGCCAGCAGCCCCTTAGGGGGGCCAGGGGGATATGAAAAACTGTTTTTT. It translates to CASSPLGGPGGYEKLFF. The V call is TRBV7-6, the J call TRBJ1-4; TRBD1 agrees at 7 bases. The CDR3 is 17 amino acids. The ends lost 5 bases at V and 6 bases at J; junction bases unmatched: 15. Looked up from germline, CDR1 is SGHVS and CDR2 is FNYEAQ. Supplemented by reference TRBV7-6 and TRBJ1-4, the full variable domain reads GAGVSQSPRYKVTKRGQDVALRCDPISGHVSLYWYRQALGQGPEFLTYFNYEAQQDKSGLPNDRFSAERPEGSISTLTIQRTEQRDSAMYRCASSPLGGPGGYEKLFFGSGTQLSVL.

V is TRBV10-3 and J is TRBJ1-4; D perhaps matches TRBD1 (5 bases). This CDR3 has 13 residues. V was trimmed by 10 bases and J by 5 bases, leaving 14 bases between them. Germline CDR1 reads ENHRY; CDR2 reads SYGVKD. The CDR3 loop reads CATAGGENEKLFF. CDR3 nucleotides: TGTGCCACCGCGGGAGGGGAGAATGAAAAACTGTTTTTT.

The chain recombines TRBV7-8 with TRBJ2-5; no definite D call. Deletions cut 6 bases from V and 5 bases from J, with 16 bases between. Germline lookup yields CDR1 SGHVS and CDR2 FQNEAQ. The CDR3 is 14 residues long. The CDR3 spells CASSPPSPRETQYF. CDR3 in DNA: TGTGCCAGCAGTCCCCCAAGTCCGAGGGAGACCCAGTACTTC.

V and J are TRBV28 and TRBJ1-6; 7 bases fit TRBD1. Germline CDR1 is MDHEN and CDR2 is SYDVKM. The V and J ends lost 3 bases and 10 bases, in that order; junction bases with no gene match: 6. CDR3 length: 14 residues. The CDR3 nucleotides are TGTGCCAGCAGTTTCCCGACAGGGTACTCACCCCTCCACTTT. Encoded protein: CASSFPTGYSPLHF. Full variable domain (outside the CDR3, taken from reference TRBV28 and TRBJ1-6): DVKVTQSSRYLVKRTGEKVFLECVQDMDHENMFWYRQDPGLGLRLIYFSYDVKMKEKGDIPEGYSVSREKKERFSLILESASTNQTSMYLCASSFPTGYSPLHFGNGTRLTVT.

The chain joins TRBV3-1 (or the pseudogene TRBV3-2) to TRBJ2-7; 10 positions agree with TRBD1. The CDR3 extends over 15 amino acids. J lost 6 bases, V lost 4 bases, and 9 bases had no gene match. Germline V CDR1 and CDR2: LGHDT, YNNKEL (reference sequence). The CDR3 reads CASSPRDRGPGEQYF. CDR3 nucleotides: TGTGCCAGCAGCCCCCGGGACAGGGGCCCTGGCGAGCAGTACTTC.

CDR3 loop: CASSLGVETEAFF. CDR3 coding DNA: TGCGCCAGCAGCTTGGGGGTGGAAACTGAAGCTTTCTTT. V is TRBV5-1 and J is TRBJ1-1; no definite D call. Germline CDR1 and CDR2: SGHRS and YFSETQ. Deletions cut 0 bases from V and 5 bases from J, with 8 bases between. CDR3 length: 13 residues.

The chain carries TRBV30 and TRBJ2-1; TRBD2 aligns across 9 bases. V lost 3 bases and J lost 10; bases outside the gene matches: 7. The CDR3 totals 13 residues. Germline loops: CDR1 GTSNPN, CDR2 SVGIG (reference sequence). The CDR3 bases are TGTGCCTGGAGAGCTAGCGGGACTCGGGAGCAGTTCTTC. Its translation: CAWRASGTREQFF.